This T cell receptor beta chain was sequenced in a study of regulatory T cells in long-lasting Graves disease. Study summary: Positive TSH receptor antibodies alongside over 5 years of antithyroid drugs were what marked Graves' disease as persistent.

The time point was: persistent/refractory GD, antithyroid drugs over 5 years with positive TRAb. Scientists built the TCR library using RNA that was extracted from PBMCs. CDR3 regions were amplified by Arm-PCR using iRepertoire HTBI primers to build TCR beta libraries. TCRdb reprocessed the multiplex PCR reads via MiXCR and lists one record per CDR3 protein. The sample lists about 660,000 distinct CDR3 sequences, approximately 29% occurring once. Turning to this clonotype: What it recognizes is unknown.

Study-wide results and caveats: Less diverse TCR repertoires were seen in persistent Graves' patients than in newly diagnosed ones. Under persistent disease, TRBV28, TRBJ1-2 and TRBJ2-5 were used preferentially.

The CDR3 covers 15 residues. Germline V gene data show CDR1 as SGHAT and CDR2 as FQNNGV. The V and J ends lost 0 bases and 7 bases respectively, with 13 bases between them. V gene TRBV11-2 combines with J gene TRBJ1-5; the D gene is possibly TRBD1 (5 bases). The specimen comprised peripheral blood mononuclear cells (PBMCs), sampled when the disease was refractory, from a patient treated with antithyroid drugs. This TCR was sampled from a female donor with Graves disease. The CDR3 DNA follows: TGTGCCAGCAGCTTAGATCAGGCAGGGAGGCAGCCCCAGCATTTT. It translates to CASSLDQAGRQPQHF. The variable domain in full, completed from reference TRBV11-2 and TRBJ1-5, reads EAGVAQSPRYKIIEKRQSVAFWCNPISGHATLYWYQQILGQGPKLLIQFQNNGVVDDSQLPKDRFSAERLKGVDSTLKIQPAKLEDSAVYLCASSLDQAGRQPQHFGDGTRLSIL.